The 9 T cell receptor beta chains below all came from one sample that was sequenced in a study of blood T cell repertoires in COVID-19. This table comes from immunoSEQ multiplex PCR, and its TCRdb copy is limited to in-frame clones, with some not included. The table has 36,000 or so clones, 85% to 90% seen once. Specimen: peripheral blood. The receptors here all came from an older woman with active COVID-19.

The chain combines TRBV29-1 with TRBJ1-2; 11 bases fit TRBD1. Germline lookup yields CDR1 SQVTM and CDR2 ANQGSEA. The J segment lost 8 bases and the V segment lost 0 bases, leaving 14 bases of the junction unmatched. This CDR3 contains 17 residues. The CDR3, as DNA: TGCAGCGTTGAAGATTTGGCCCGGGACAGGGGGATAAAGGGCTACACCTTC. As protein: CSVEDLARDRGIKGYTF.

The gene calls are TRBV6-2 or TRBV6-3 and TRBJ2-5; D possibly corresponds to TRBD1 (6 bases). This CDR3 has 14 residues. V was cut by 2 bases and J by 3 bases, with 10 bases left in between. Germline CDR1 MNHEY, CDR2 SVGEGT. The CDR3 DNA reads as TGTGCCAGCAGTTACAACCAGGGGAAAGAGACCCAGTACTTC. It encodes CASSYNQGKETQYF.

The chain combines TRBV19 with TRBJ2-2; no clear D. V lost 5 bases, J lost 3 bases, and 22 bases lay in between. The V gene's germline CDR1 is LNHDA and CDR2 SQIVND (reference sequence). CDR3 length: 18 residues. The DNA for the CDR3 is TGTGCCAGTAGTGACGGAAGTAGCCCCAAACAATACACCGGGGAGCTGTTTTTT. This gives the protein CASSDGSSPKQYTGELFF.

The gene calls are TRBV20-1 and TRBJ2-5; D is possibly TRBD2 (5 bases). The CDR3 extends over 11 amino acids. The V end was cut by 3 bases, the J end by 3 bases, with 5 bases between. Germline V lookup: CDR1 DFQATT, CDR2 SNEGSKA (reference sequence). In DNA, the CDR3 is TGCAGTGCTAGCGGGGAAGAGACCCAGTACTTC. Translation: CSASGEETQYF.

The chain recombines TRBV29-1 with TRBJ2-5, with a tentative D call TRBD1 (5 bases). V dropped 0 bases and J dropped 4 bases, with 12 bases sitting between them. CDR3 size: 14 residues. The germline V gene has CDR1 SQVTM and CDR2 ANQGSEA. DNA of the CDR3: TGCAGCGTTGAAGATCGTGGCAGGGTAGAGACCCAGTACTTC. Protein: CSVEDRGRVETQYF.

This clone is termed medium-sized. V gene TRBV7-9 combines with J gene TRBJ1-1; 7 nucleotides agree with TRBD1. Germline V gene sequence: CDR1 SEHNR, CDR2 FQNEAQ (reference sequence). The CDR3 sequence is 15 residues long. Trimming took 6 bases from V and 6 from J; bases not matched to a gene: 13. CDR3 amino acids: CASRMEGARSAEAFF. CDR3 sequence (DNA): TGTGCCAGCAGAATGGAGGGGGCTCGTTCCGCTGAAGCTTTCTTT. The complete variable domain, with remaining parts taken from reference TRBV7-9 and TRBJ1-1, reads DTGVSQNPRHKITKRGQNVTFRCDPISEHNRLYWYRQTLGQGPEFLTYFQNEAQLEKSRLLSDRFSAERPKGSFSTLEIQRTEQGDSAMYLCASRMEGARSAEAFFGQGTRLTVV.

The CDR3 spells CASSLEGARNSPLHF. As DNA, the CDR3 is TGTGCCAGCAGCCTGGAGGGAGCGCGTAATTCACCCCTCCACTTT. J is TRBJ1-6 and V is TRBV6-2 or TRBV6-3; D call uncertain. This CDR3 has 15 residues. V dropped 6 bases and J dropped 6 bases, with 15 bases sitting between them. Looked up from germline, CDR1 is MNHEY and CDR2 is SVGEGT.

The CDR3 loop is CASSLNPPFSGNTIYF. The CDR3 nucleotides read TGTGCCAGCAGCTTAAATCCTCCGTTCTCTGGAAACACCATATATTTT. The chain carries TRBV7-2 and TRBJ1-3; D not certain. The CDR3 loop spans 16 amino acids. CDR1 is SGHTA, CDR2 FQGNSA, per germline. V was clipped by 2 bases and J by 0 bases, with 11 bases between them.

The rearrangement uses TRBV7-2 and TRBJ1-6, with TRBD1 as a possible D gene (5 bases). Germline lookup yields CDR1 SGHTA and CDR2 FQGNSA. V lost 1 base, J lost 14 bases, and 15 bases lay in between. The CDR3 contains 14 residues. The CDR3 sequence: CASSLVGREGTLHF. The CDR3 DNA reads as TGTGCCAGCAGCTTAGTGGGCAGGGAAGGCACCCTCCACTTT.